This T cell receptor beta chain came from a study of shared T cell receptors in the human thymus. Profiling relied on immunoSEQ multiplex PCR, and the TCRdb table lists in-frame clones only, not all of them. In the table there are hundreds of thousands of clones, 85% to 90% of which are singletons. This CDR3 spans 12 amino acids. V lost 4 bases and J lost 2, with 4 bases in between. CDR1 and CDR2 (germline): KGHSH, LQKENI. This same sample was also part of a study on human thymus T cells. As reported in that work: Donation came from healthy Finnish infants having corrective surgery for congenital heart defects. Thymus pieces cut out during corrective heart surgery were the tissue that was used. Thymic and blood repertoires seemed to favor certain V and J genes. Related research reported highly overlapping thymic repertoires among unrelated individuals.

The TCR originated in a boy under two years old with a congenital heart defect. V gene TRBV18 combines with J gene TRBJ2-3; D ambiguous. Sequenced: thymocytes. The CDR3 sequence is CASSQLTDTQYF. CDR3 DNA: TGTGCCAGCTCACAACTCACAGATACGCAGTATTTT. Full variable domain (rest looked up from reference TRBV18 and TRBJ2-3): NAGVMQNPRHLVRRRGQEARLRCSPMKGHSHVYWYRQLPEEGLKFMVYLQKENIIDESGMPKERFSAEFPKEGPSILRIQQVVRGDSAAYFCASSQLTDTQYFGPGTRLTVL.